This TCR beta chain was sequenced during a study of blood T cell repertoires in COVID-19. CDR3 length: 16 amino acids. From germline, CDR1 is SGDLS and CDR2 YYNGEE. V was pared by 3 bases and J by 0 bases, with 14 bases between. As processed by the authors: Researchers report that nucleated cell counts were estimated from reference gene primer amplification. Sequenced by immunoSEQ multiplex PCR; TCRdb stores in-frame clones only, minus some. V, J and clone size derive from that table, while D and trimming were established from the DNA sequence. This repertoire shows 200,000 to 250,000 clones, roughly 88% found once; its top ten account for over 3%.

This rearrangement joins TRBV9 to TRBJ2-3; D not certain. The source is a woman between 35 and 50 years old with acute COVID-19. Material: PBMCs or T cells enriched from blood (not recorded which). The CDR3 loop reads CASSALVGESTDTQYF. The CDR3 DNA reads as TGTGCCAGCAGCGCGCTAGTAGGAGAAAGCACAGATACGCAGTATTTT.